Below, 21 T cell receptor delta chains from the same sample are listed, as sequenced in a study of γδ T cells in repeated Plasmodium falciparum infection (dated by TCRdb to 2020 to 2022). Vgamma9/Vdelta2+ and Vdelta2-negative gammadelta T cell populations were flow-sorted from peripheral blood mononuclear cells for bulk TCR repertoire analysis. Library preparation employed multiplex PCR. TCRdb records Illumina MiSeq as the sequencer. For TCRdb, the public reads were processed anew by CATT, and duplicate DNA sequences were folded into one row. In this sample the table shows around 86,000 delta-chain clones, over 1.3% of which occur a single time. The ten top clones hold 7% to 9.5% of the sample. Sequencing used gamma-delta T cells from blood. The source of these receptors is a pool of human donors (malaria-infected and uninfected, not separated).

With respect to this clone: TCRdb records a much larger clone's protein for this DNA, with a difference at residue 17 that likely arises from a read error; the protein given is the translation of the DNA. The V gene is given as TRDV2, and no J gene call is available; the D segment call TRDD3 is taken from the table without a DNA check. The germline V gene has CDR1 GEAIGNYY and CDR2 EKD. The CDR3 runs 19 residues. This CDR3 reads CACDTLKVGLRPYTDKPIF. CDR3 sequence (DNA): TGTGCCTGTGACACCCTAAAAGTGGGATTGCGACCCTACACCGATAAACCCATCTTT.

This clone was counted many times. This DNA translates differently at residue 8 from the TCRdb protein, which is that of a much larger clone; a read error is likely, and the protein shown is the DNA's own translation. This rearrangement joins TRDV1 to TRDJ1; TRDD2 might be the D (5 bases). TCRdb records no J gene; here it was assigned by comparing the DNA to germline. CDR3 length: 13 amino acids. CDR1 and CDR2 (germline): TSWWSYY, QGS. V dropped 2 bases and J dropped 3 bases, with 7 bases sitting between them. CDR3 coding DNA: TGTGCTCTTGGGGAAGCCTACGCCGATAAACTCATCTTT. It is translated as CALGEAYADKLIF.

About this clone itself: The likely explanation is a read error, given a far larger clone one base away. The same CDR3 also results from other DNA sequences found in this sample. The chain couples TRDV2 to TRDJ1; possibly TRDD3 for D (6 bases). The J gene, absent from TCRdb, was called here by matching the DNA to germline. Trimming left V 0 bases short and J 3 bases short, with 25 bases between. Germline V lookup: CDR1 GEAIGNYY, CDR2 EKD. The CDR3 spans 19 residues. CDR3 DNA sequence: TGTGCCTGTGACACCGAAGTCGGATGGGGGCCCCGTGGGCCCGATAAACTCATCTTT. It codes for CACDTEVGWGPRGPDKLIF.

About this clone: The translation of this DNA and the TCRdb protein of a much larger clone differ at residue 12, probably owing to a read error; the protein shown here is translated from the DNA. The V call is TRDV1, the J call TRDJ1, with TRDD3 matching over 9 bases. With 0 bases clipped from V and 1 base from J, the junction kept 15 bases outside the gene matches. Germline V lookup: CDR1 TSWWSYY, CDR2 QGS. This CDR3 spans 20 amino acids. The CDR3 bases are TGTGCTCTTGGGGAACTTTTCCTCGGGGGATACATGTGGGGCACCGATAAACTCATCTTT. Protein: CALGELFLGGYMWGTDKLIF.

This clone was counted many times. The protein held in TCRdb is that of a much larger clone and does not match this DNA's translation at residue 22, likely because of a read error; the protein shown is translated from the DNA. The chain carries TRDV2 and TRDJ1, with 10 bases fitting TRDD3. The J gene is not listed in TCRdb, so it was assigned here from a DNA match to germline. The CDR3 totals 25 residues. The germline V gene has CDR1 GEAIGNYY and CDR2 EKD. The CDR3 region has the DNA TGTGCCTGTGACACCGTCGGTCTGGGGGGATACGCGGCGAACCGCGTATCCGAGACCACCGATAGACTCATCTTT. Protein: CACDTVGLGGYAANRVSETTDRLIF.

With respect to this clone: TCRdb assigns this DNA the protein of a much larger clone, which departs from its translation at residue 7; this likely reflects a read error, and the protein shown comes from translating the DNA. This chain links TRDV2 with TRDJ1; tentative D call: TRDD3 (6 bases). Assignment of the J gene here rests on matching the DNA to germline, because TCRdb gives none. This CDR3 comprises 15 residues. Trimming removed 3 bases at V and 4 bases at J, with 17 bases between. Germline V gene sequence: CDR1 GEAIGNYY, CDR2 EKD. The CDR3 loop is CACDQLEDTRDKLIF. The CDR3 DNA sequence: TGTGCCTGTGACCAACTGGAGGATACCCGCGATAAACTCATCTTT.

This clone was picked up many times. Within the sample, other DNA sequences also encode this same CDR3. J is TRDJ1 and V is TRDV1, with 10 bases lining up with TRDD3. Germline-derived CDR1 and CDR2 are TSWWSYY and QGS. This CDR3 is built from 19 residues. Losses at the gene ends were 2 bases for V and 4 bases for J; bases not matched to a gene: 16. CDR3 coding DNA: TGTGCTCTTGGGGAAATTTTCGACGGGGGATACGCTGGGTTCGATAAACTCATCTTT. It yields the protein CALGEIFDGGYAGFDKLIF.

This clone has more than one count but fewer than ten. It is likely a read error: a sequence one base away is far more abundant. The sample contains more than one DNA sequence encoding this CDR3. The gene calls are TRDV1 and TRDJ1, with 9 positions matching TRDD3. TCRdb does not report a J gene; here it was assigned by matching the DNA to germline references. The CDR3 extends over 19 amino acids. Germline CDR1 TSWWSYY, CDR2 QGS. CDR3 sequence reads: CALGELAPNWGTYTDKLIF. CDR3 nucleotide sequence: TGTGCTCTCGGGGAACTAGCTCCTAACTGGGGGACGTACACCGATAAACTCATCTTT.

This clone was recorded a few times. TCRdb pairs this DNA with a much larger clone's protein that differs at residue 7, likely a read error; the protein shown was translated from the DNA. The genes are TRDV1 and TRDJ1; 9 bases match TRDD3. TCRdb lists no J gene, so it was determined here by aligning the DNA to germline. Germline loops: CDR1 TSWWSYY, CDR2 QGS. The CDR3 runs to 22 residues. Trimming removed 5 bases from V and 0 bases from J; junction bases left unmatched: 25. The CDR3 DNA sequence: TGTGCTCTTGGGAAGGAGGCGAACTTCCTTCTACTGGGGGACGATTACACCGATAAACTCATCTTT. Its translation: CALGKEANFLLLGDDYTDKLIF.

For this clone: Just one base apart from a much larger clone, this may be a read error. The chain couples TRDV1 to TRDJ1; unclear D gene. The germline gives CDR1 TSWWSYY, CDR2 QGS. The V gene lost 1 base and the J gene lost 3 bases, with 12 bases spanning the gap. This CDR3 is built from 15 residues. The CDR3 region is CALGERGLLADKLIF. In nucleotides, the CDR3 is TGTGCTCTTGGGGAACGAGGCCTGCTTGCCGATAAACTCATCTTT.

This clone has more than one count but fewer than ten. The chain links TRDV1 to TRDJ1; TRDD3 agrees at 12 bases. No J segment appears in TCRdb, so it was assigned here by matching the sequence to germline. From germline, CDR1 is TSWWSYY and CDR2 QGS. This CDR3 has 27 residues. Trimming at V came to 1 base and at J to 0 bases, leaving 33 bases not matched to a gene. The CDR3 protein is CALGEPITSFLRTATGGYPSYTDKLIF. The CDR3 region has the DNA TGTGCTCTTGGGGAACCCATAACCTCCTTCTTACGAACCGCTACTGGGGGATACCCGTCGTACACCGATAAACTCATCTTT.

In the case of this clone: A far more abundant clone sits one base away, making this likely a read error. This same CDR3 is encoded by further DNA sequences in the sample. CDR3: CALGEQGLYGVLGGGDKLIF. CDR3 coding DNA: TGTGCCCTTGGGGAACAAGGACTTTACGGCGTACTGGGGGGAGGCGATAAACTCATCTTT. V gene TRDV1 combines with J gene TRDJ1, with 8 bases that match TRDD3. The CDR3 extends over 20 amino acids. Germline V gene data show CDR1 as TSWWSYY and CDR2 as QGS.

A few counts support this clone. A single base is all that separates this from a far larger clone, so a read error is likely. At the DNA level, this CDR3 is encoded by other sequences in the same sample as well. The chain employs TRDV2 and TRDJ3, with 9 positions matching TRDD3. TCRdb records no J gene; here it was assigned by comparing the DNA to germline. V lost 3 bases, J lost 1 base, and 9 bases stayed unmatched. The CDR3 contains 19 residues. Germline loops: CDR1 GEAIGNYY, CDR2 EKD. This CDR3 is CACDRILGIRSWDTRQMFF. The CDR3 DNA sequence: TGTGCCTGTGACCGGATACTGGGGATACGTTCCTGGGACACCCGACAGATGTTTTTC.

Turning to this clone: The protein in TCRdb stems from a much larger clone and differs at residue 3 from this DNA's translation, likely a read error; here the protein is translated from the DNA. The genes are TRDV1 and TRDJ2; 8 bases are shared with TRDD3. The J gene was missing in TCRdb and was found by matching the end of the DNA to germline. Germline V lookup: CDR1 TSWWSYY, CDR2 QGS. The CDR3 consists of 16 residues. The junction had 15 bases not matched to a gene; V was cut back by 10 bases and J by 5 bases. CDR3 protein: CAPGWGTPWTTAQLFF. DNA of the CDR3: TGTGCTCCTGGCTGGGGGACCCCTTGGACCACAGCACAACTCTTCTTT.

This clone appeared a few times. The chain joins TRDV3 to TRDJ1, with TRDD3 identical over 13 bases. This CDR3 contains 22 residues. Germline V gives CDR1 TVYSNPD, CDR2 GDNSRS (reference sequence). V shed 2 bases and J 0 bases; nucleotides not matched to a gene: 24. CDR3 DNA: TGTGCCTTTCAACCTCTACTGGGGGATACGCACCGACCCGGACCAAACACCGATAAACTCATCTTT. It yields the protein CAFQPLLGDTHRPGPNTDKLIF.

Comments on this clone: The protein held in TCRdb is that of a much larger clone and does not match this DNA's translation at residue 4, likely because of a read error; the protein shown is translated from the DNA. The chain joins TRDV2 to TRDJ3, with D maybe TRDD3 (6 bases). Here the J gene came from matching the DNA to germline, since TCRdb omits it. The CDR3 is 19 amino acids. The germline V gene encodes CDR1 GEAIGNYY and CDR2 EKD. This chain's CDR3 is CACVTIGGAGSWDTRQMFF. DNA for the CDR3: TGTGCCTGTGTCACCATCGGGGGAGCGGGTTCGTGGGACACCCGACAGATGTTTTTC.

As to this clone: TCRdb has a much larger clone's protein, which differs at residue 14 from the translation of this DNA, likely because of a read error; what is shown is the protein translated from the DNA. The chain employs TRDV2 and TRDJ1; 7 bases match TRDD3. Germline matching of the DNA provided the J gene here, since TCRdb leaves it blank. Germline lookup yields CDR1 GEAIGNYY and CDR2 EKD. J lost 4 bases, V lost 3 bases, and 34 bases had no gene match. The CDR3 totals 23 residues. The CDR3 DNA is TGTGCCTGTGACCGAGTACTGGATCATTCCGCAACTGGGGATTCTCTCCTGTTCGATAAACTCATCTTT. As protein: CACDRVLDHSATGDSLLFDKLIF.

As regards this clone: TCRdb's protein, taken from a much larger clone, differs from this DNA's translation at residue 5, likely owing to a read error; the protein displayed comes from the DNA. The rearrangement joins TRDV2 to TRDJ1; TRDD3 might be the D (6 bases). The J gene is not listed in TCRdb, so it was assigned here from a DNA match to germline. V dropped 3 bases and J dropped 2 bases, with 27 bases sitting between them. CDR1 and CDR2 (germline): GEAIGNYY, EKD. The CDR3 is made up of 19 amino acids. CDR3 coding DNA: TGTGCCTGTGACTCCTTATTCGGGGGGACGTCAGAGGGGACCGATAAACTCATCTTT. It is translated as CACDSLFGGTSEGTDKLIF.

Many counts were recorded for this clone. The V call is TRDV1, the J call TRDJ1, with TRDD3 matching 12 bases. There are 20 residues in the CDR3. The germline gives CDR1 TSWWSYY, CDR2 QGS. V was clipped by 2 bases and J by 1 base; unmatched bases: 14. As DNA, the CDR3 is TGTGCTCTTGGGGAAGGGTGTAAGCCTGGGGGATACGGGGGCACCGATAAACTCATCTTT. Its protein product is CALGEGCKPGGYGGTDKLIF.

Details on this clone: TCRdb has a much larger clone's protein, which differs at residue 11 from the translation of this DNA, likely because of a read error; what is shown is the protein translated from the DNA. The chain is built from TRDV1 and TRDJ1; a possible D gene is TRDD3 (6 bases). The J gene, not given by TCRdb, was assigned here from a germline match of the nucleotide sequence. Germline CDR1 is TSWWSYY and CDR2 is QGS. The CDR3 totals 19 residues. Trimming pared 0 bases from V and 0 bases from J, leaving 20 bases between. The CDR3 DNA sequence: TGTGCTCTTGGGGAACTAAGGGCTGGGGATGAGAAGTACACCGATAAACTCATCTTT. Translation gives CALGELRAGDEKYTDKLIF.

As for this clone: This likely traces to a read error, being one base from a far larger clone. Other nucleotide sequences in the sample specify the same CDR3. For the V gene the call is TRDV3; the J gene has no call; the table's D call TRDD3 went unverified against the DNA. The CDR3 extends over 19 amino acids. The germline V gene encodes CDR1 TVYSNPD and CDR2 GDNSRS (reference sequence). Here the CDR3 reads CAFIPTSTYWGIRKAKLIF. CDR3 coding DNA: TGTGCCTTTATCCCTACTTCCACCTACTGGGGGATACGTAAGGCTAAACTCATCTTC.